This is a list of T cell receptor beta chains from one sample in a study of beta chain features in type 1 diabetes. Profiled with immunoSEQ multiplex PCR; TCRdb holds only in-frame clones, not every one. Of around 400,000 clones listed, roughly 15% are singletons. Sequencing was performed on naive CD4+ T cells from blood. The origin of the receptors is a woman younger than 35 in good health. CDR3s include the opening cysteine and the closing phenylalanine or tryptophan. The D gene is left open where the match is weak. A row's size may be missing; if present it is once, few, many or a size class.

cdr3_aa: CASSPVGVSTDTQYF
cdr3_nt: TGTGCCAGCAGTCCCGTCGGAGTTAGCACAGATACGCAGTATTTT
v_call: TRBV27
d_call: .
clone_size: .
j_call: TRBJ2-3

cdr3_aa: CASSLAGGYEQYF
cdr3_nt: TGTGCCAGCAGCCTAGCGGGAGGTTACGAGCAGTACTTC
v_call: TRBV27
d_call: TRBD2
clone_size: .
j_call: TRBJ2-7

cdr3_aa: CASSQLAFSYEQYF
cdr3_nt: TGTGCCAGCAGCCAACTAGCGTTTTCCTACGAGCAGTACTTC
v_call: TRBV7-2
d_call: TRBD2
clone_size: few
j_call: TRBJ2-7

cdr3_aa: CASRGARQPQHF
cdr3_nt: TGTGCCAGCAGGGGGGCGCGGCAGCCCCAGCATTTT
v_call: TRBV28
d_call: .
clone_size: few
j_call: TRBJ1-5

cdr3_aa: CASSLTRPNTEAFF
cdr3_nt: TGTGCCAGCAGTTTAACACGTCCGAACACTGAAGCTTTCTTT
v_call: TRBV28
d_call: .
clone_size: .
j_call: TRBJ1-1

cdr3_aa: CATSSAGGGETQYF
cdr3_nt: TGTGCCACCTCATCAGCAGGGGGAGGTGAGACCCAGTACTTC
v_call: TRBV19
d_call: .
clone_size: few
j_call: TRBJ2-5

cdr3_aa: CAIKGNSGSSYEQYF
cdr3_nt: TGTGCCATCAAAGGGAATAGCGGGAGCTCCTACGAGCAGTACTTC
v_call: TRBV10-3
d_call: TRBD2
clone_size: few
j_call: TRBJ2-7

cdr3_aa: CSVRWGGHMSEQYF
cdr3_nt: TGCAGCGTTCGGTGGGGCGGCCACATGAGCGAGCAGTACTTC
v_call: TRBV29-1
d_call: .
clone_size: few
j_call: TRBJ2-7

cdr3_aa: CAPTPTLLRVTEAFF
cdr3_nt: TGTGCTCCTACCCCAACCCTACTCAGGGTGACTGAAGCTTTCTTT
v_call: TRBV28
d_call: .
clone_size: .
j_call: TRBJ1-1

cdr3_aa: CASSPVPGVQETQYF
cdr3_nt: TGTGCCAGCTCACCAGTTCCGGGAGTCCAAGAGACCCAGTACTTC
v_call: TRBV18
d_call: .
clone_size: .
j_call: TRBJ2-5

cdr3_aa: CASSATIGWGNEQYF
cdr3_nt: TGTGCCAGCAGCGCGACGATAGGGTGGGGCAACGAGCAGTACTTC
v_call: TRBV9
d_call: .
clone_size: few
j_call: TRBJ2-7

cdr3_aa: CASTPGGRTSYEQYF
cdr3_nt: TGTGCCAGCACCCCGGGGGGGAGGACGTCCTACGAGCAGTACTTC
v_call: TRBV28
d_call: TRBD2
clone_size: .
j_call: TRBJ2-7

cdr3_aa: CASSWDRGWTGANVLTF
cdr3_nt: TGTGCCAGCAGTTGGGACAGGGGCTGGACTGGGGCCAACGTCCTGACTTTC
v_call: TRBV27
d_call: TRBD1
clone_size: few
j_call: TRBJ2-6

cdr3_aa: CASSSTGIEAFF
cdr3_nt: TGTGCCAGCAGTTCGACAGGGATTGAAGCTTTCTTT
v_call: TRBV28
d_call: TRBD1
clone_size: .
j_call: TRBJ1-1

cdr3_aa: CASTPGETQYF
cdr3_nt: TGTGCCAGCACCCCGGGAGAGACCCAGTACTTC
v_call: TRBV6-6
d_call: .
clone_size: few
j_call: TRBJ2-5

cdr3_aa: CSSNIQDREWSEAFF
cdr3_nt: TGCAGCTCAAATATCCAGGACAGAGAGTGGTCTGAAGCTTTCTTT
v_call: TRBV29-1
d_call: .
clone_size: .
j_call: TRBJ1-1

cdr3_aa: CASSLRGDYNEQFF
cdr3_nt: TGTGCCAGCAGCTTACGGGGTGACTACAATGAGCAGTTCTTC
v_call: TRBV7-3
d_call: .
clone_size: few
j_call: TRBJ2-1

cdr3_aa: CASSVRQATNEKLFF
cdr3_nt: TGTGCCAGCTCAGTTCGACAGGCAACTAATGAAAAACTGTTTTTT
v_call: TRBV18
d_call: .
clone_size: few
j_call: TRBJ1-4

cdr3_aa: CASSIPGQGGETQYF
cdr3_nt: TGTGCCAGTAGTATCCCCGGACAGGGAGGAGAGACCCAGTACTTC
v_call: TRBV19
d_call: TRBD1
clone_size: .
j_call: TRBJ2-5

cdr3_aa: CATRVQYEQYF
cdr3_nt: TGTGCGACGCGGGTCCAGTACGAGCAGTACTTC
v_call: TRBV28
d_call: .
clone_size: .
j_call: TRBJ2-7

cdr3_aa: CSVDGQGVGEQYF
cdr3_nt: TGCAGCGTTGATGGGCAGGGGGTCGGCGAGCAGTACTTC
v_call: TRBV29-1
d_call: TRBD1
clone_size: few
j_call: TRBJ2-7

cdr3_aa: CASSLGNGRPGEQYF
cdr3_nt: TGTGCCAGCAGCTTAGGAAATGGGCGACCGGGGGAGCAGTACTTC
v_call: TRBV7-9
d_call: .
clone_size: few
j_call: TRBJ2-7

cdr3_aa: CASTPAGGPGETQYF
cdr3_nt: TGTGCCAGCACCCCGGCGGGAGGGCCTGGGGAGACCCAGTACTTC
v_call: TRBV28
d_call: TRBD2
clone_size: .
j_call: TRBJ2-5

cdr3_aa: CASSFGSGSGGELFF
cdr3_nt: TGCGCCAGCAGCTTCGGTAGCGGAAGTGGCGGGGAGCTGTTTTTT
v_call: TRBV5-1
d_call: .
clone_size: .
j_call: TRBJ2-2

cdr3_aa: CASSPLARQETQYF
cdr3_nt: TGTGCCAGTAGCCCACTAGCGCGACAAGAGACCCAGTACTTC
v_call: TRBV19
d_call: TRBD2
clone_size: .
j_call: TRBJ2-5

cdr3_aa: CASRTGTGNLADTQYF
cdr3_nt: TGTGCCAGCAGAACCGGGACAGGTAACCTCGCGGATACGCAGTATTTT
v_call: TRBV11-1
d_call: TRBD1
clone_size: .
j_call: TRBJ2-3

cdr3_aa: CAIGAQQETQYF
cdr3_nt: TGTGCCATCGGAGCGCAACAAGAGACCCAGTACTTC
v_call: TRBV10-3
d_call: .
clone_size: .
j_call: TRBJ2-5

cdr3_aa: CSVQKGQSSYEQYF
cdr3_nt: TGCAGCGTTCAGAAGGGACAGAGCTCCTACGAGCAGTACTTC
v_call: TRBV29-1
d_call: TRBD1
clone_size: few
j_call: TRBJ2-7

cdr3_aa: CSAAWGQDASYEQYF
cdr3_nt: TGCAGCGCTGCTTGGGGCCAGGACGCGTCCTACGAGCAGTACTTC
v_call: TRBV29-1
d_call: .
clone_size: few
j_call: TRBJ2-7

cdr3_aa: CASSKSIQLTNEQYF
cdr3_nt: TGTGCCAGTAGTAAGTCAATACAGTTGACCAACGAGCAGTACTTC
v_call: TRBV19
d_call: .
clone_size: .
j_call: TRBJ2-7

cdr3_aa: CASSFRDTGANVLTF
cdr3_nt: TGTGCCAGCAGCTTCCGGGACACTGGGGCCAACGTCCTGACTTTC
v_call: TRBV7-3
d_call: .
clone_size: few
j_call: TRBJ2-6

cdr3_aa: CASSFGQAKPTYEQYF
cdr3_nt: TGTGCCAGCAGCTTCGGACAGGCGAAACCAACCTACGAGCAGTACTTC
v_call: TRBV5-6
d_call: TRBD1
clone_size: .
j_call: TRBJ2-7

cdr3_aa: CASSPWTGNTEAFF
cdr3_nt: TGTGCCAGCAGCCCGTGGACAGGGAACACTGAAGCTTTCTTT
v_call: TRBV7-2
d_call: TRBD1
clone_size: .
j_call: TRBJ1-1

cdr3_aa: CASSSVGTGGFNYGYTF
cdr3_nt: TGTGCCAGCAGTAGCGTTGGGACAGGGGGTTTTAACTATGGCTACACCTTC
v_call: TRBV27
d_call: TRBD1
clone_size: .
j_call: TRBJ1-2

cdr3_aa: CSVRFAGNPEQFF
cdr3_nt: TGCAGCGTTAGGTTCGCGGGGAACCCTGAGCAGTTCTTC
v_call: TRBV29-1
d_call: .
clone_size: .
j_call: TRBJ2-1

cdr3_aa: CSVVPMRDTEAFF
cdr3_nt: TGCAGCGTTGTTCCCATGAGGGACACTGAAGCTTTCTTT
v_call: TRBV29-1
d_call: .
clone_size: few
j_call: TRBJ1-1

cdr3_aa: CASSARTANTGELFF
cdr3_nt: TGTGCCAGCAGTGCCCGGACAGCGAACACCGGGGAGCTGTTTTTT
v_call: TRBV6-5
d_call: .
clone_size: few
j_call: TRBJ2-2

cdr3_aa: CASSGYRGSTYEQYF
cdr3_nt: TGTGCCAGCAGCGGATACAGGGGTTCCACCTACGAGCAGTACTTC
v_call: TRBV11-2
d_call: TRBD1
clone_size: few
j_call: TRBJ2-7

cdr3_aa: CASSSDREQFF
cdr3_nt: TGTGCCAGCAGCTCTGACAGGGAGCAGTTCTTC
v_call: TRBV5-8
d_call: .
clone_size: .
j_call: TRBJ2-1

cdr3_aa: CASSFLGRETQYF
cdr3_nt: TGTGCCAGCAGTTTCTTGGGCAGAGAGACCCAGTACTTC
v_call: TRBV28
d_call: .
clone_size: few
j_call: TRBJ2-5

cdr3_aa: CASSWSTGTTYNEQFF
cdr3_nt: TGCGCCAGCAGCTGGTCCACCGGGACAACCTACAATGAGCAGTTCTTC
v_call: TRBV5-1
d_call: .
clone_size: .
j_call: TRBJ2-1

cdr3_aa: CSVVGAQGDYGYTF
cdr3_nt: TGCAGCGTTGTAGGGGCCCAGGGGGACTATGGCTACACCTTC
v_call: TRBV29-1
d_call: TRBD1
clone_size: few
j_call: TRBJ1-2